Described below is a single T cell receptor (beta chain) sequence and its context. The method was immunoSEQ multiplex PCR; TCRdb's version includes in-frame clones alone and lacks a portion of them. The table records about 1.5 million clones, roughly 96% of them present only once. This sample is drawn from a study of shared clonotypes between healthy human individuals. This receptor was taken from a man aged 30-40 years in good health. The source material was naive CD4+ T cells sorted from blood. This sample's subset: CD45RA+ positively selected.

The CDR3 protein is CASSLSGAGELFF. CDR3 nucleotides: TGTGCCAGCAGCTTATCGGGGGCCGGGGAGCTGTTTTTT. The chain links TRBV7-2 to TRBJ2-2; D might be TRBD2 (6 bases). The CDR3 covers 13 residues. V was clipped by 2 bases and J by 6 bases, with 7 bases between them. CDR1 is SGHTA and CDR2 is FQGNSA in the germline V gene.